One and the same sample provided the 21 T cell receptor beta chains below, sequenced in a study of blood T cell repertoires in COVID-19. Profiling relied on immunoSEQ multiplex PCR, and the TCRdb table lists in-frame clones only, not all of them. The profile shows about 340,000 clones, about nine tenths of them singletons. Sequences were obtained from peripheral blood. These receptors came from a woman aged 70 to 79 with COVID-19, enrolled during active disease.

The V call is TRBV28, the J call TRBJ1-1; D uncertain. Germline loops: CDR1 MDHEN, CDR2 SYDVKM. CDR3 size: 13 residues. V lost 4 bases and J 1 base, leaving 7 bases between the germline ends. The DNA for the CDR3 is TGTGCCAGCAGTTCACCAGGGAACACTGAAGCTTTCTTT. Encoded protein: CASSSPGNTEAFF.

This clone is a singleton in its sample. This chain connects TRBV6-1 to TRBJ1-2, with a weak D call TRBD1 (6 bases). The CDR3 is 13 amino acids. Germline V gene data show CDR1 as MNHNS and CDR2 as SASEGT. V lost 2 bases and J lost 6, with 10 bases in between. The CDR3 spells CASSERGGDGYTF. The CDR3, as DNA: TGTGCCAGCAGTGAAAGGGGGGGCGATGGCTACACCTTC.

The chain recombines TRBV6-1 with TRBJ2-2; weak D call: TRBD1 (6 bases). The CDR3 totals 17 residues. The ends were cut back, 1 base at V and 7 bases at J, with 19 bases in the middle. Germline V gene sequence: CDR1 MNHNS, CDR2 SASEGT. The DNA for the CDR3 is TGTGCCAGCAGTGAAGAAACAGGACAGAGGGTCCACGGGGAGCTGTTTTTT. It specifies CASSEETGQRVHGELFF.

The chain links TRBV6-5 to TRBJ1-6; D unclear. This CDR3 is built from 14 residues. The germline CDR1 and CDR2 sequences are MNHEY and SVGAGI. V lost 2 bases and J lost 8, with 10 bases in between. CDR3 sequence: CASSYVQEDSPLHF. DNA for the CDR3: TGTGCCAGCAGTTACGTGCAGGAAGATTCACCCCTCCACTTT.

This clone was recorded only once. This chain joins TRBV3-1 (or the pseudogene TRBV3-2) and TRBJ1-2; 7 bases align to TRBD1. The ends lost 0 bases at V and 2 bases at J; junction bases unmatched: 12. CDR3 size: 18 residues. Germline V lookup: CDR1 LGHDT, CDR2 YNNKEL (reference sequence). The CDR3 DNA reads TGTGCCAGCAGCCAAGAGTTCACAGGGGCCCCTGCGAACTATGGCTACACCTTC. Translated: CASSQEFTGAPANYGYTF.

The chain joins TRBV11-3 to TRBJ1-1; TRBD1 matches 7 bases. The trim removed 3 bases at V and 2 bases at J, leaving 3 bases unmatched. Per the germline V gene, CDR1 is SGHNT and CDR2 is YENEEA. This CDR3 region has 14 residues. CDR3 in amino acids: CASSFTGDNTEAFF. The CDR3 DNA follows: TGTGCCAGCAGCTTCACAGGGGATAACACTGAAGCTTTCTTT.

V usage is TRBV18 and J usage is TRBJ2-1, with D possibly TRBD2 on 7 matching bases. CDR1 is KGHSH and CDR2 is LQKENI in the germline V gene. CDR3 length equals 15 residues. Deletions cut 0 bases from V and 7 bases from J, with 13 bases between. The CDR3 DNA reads TGTGCCAGCTCACCACCGGGGGGGCCTATGAATGAGCAGTTCTTC. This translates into CASSPPGGPMNEQFF.

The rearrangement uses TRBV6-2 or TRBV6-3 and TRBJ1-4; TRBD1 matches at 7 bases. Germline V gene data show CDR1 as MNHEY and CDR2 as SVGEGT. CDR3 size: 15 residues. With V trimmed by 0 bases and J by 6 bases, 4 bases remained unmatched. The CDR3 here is CASSYSGTVYEKLFF. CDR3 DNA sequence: TGTGCCAGCAGTTACTCCGGGACAGTTTATGAAAAACTGTTTTTT.

CDR3 bases: TGTGCCAGCAGTGAAGCTCCCCTAGGCTACACCTTC. Translation gives CASSEAPLGYTF. This chain connects TRBV6-1 to TRBJ1-2; no reliable D call. The germline V gene encodes CDR1 MNHNS and CDR2 SASEGT. Deletions cut 0 bases from V and 8 bases from J, with 7 bases between. This CDR3 is 12 amino acids long.

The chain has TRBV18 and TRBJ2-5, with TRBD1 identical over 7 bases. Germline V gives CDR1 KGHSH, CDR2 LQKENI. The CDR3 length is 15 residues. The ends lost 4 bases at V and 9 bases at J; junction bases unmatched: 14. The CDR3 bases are TGTGCCAGCTCACTCCAGGACAGGCGCTCCTCGGCCCAGTACTTC. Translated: CASSLQDRRSSAQYF.

The CDR3 reads CASSLGQDQETQYF. CDR3 nucleotide sequence: TGTGCCAGCAGCTTGGGTCAGGACCAAGAGACCCAGTACTTC. The rearrangement links TRBV5-4 to TRBJ2-5; unclear D gene. Germline assignment: CDR1 SGHNT and CDR2 YYREEE (reference sequence). CDR3 length equals 14 residues. Deletions cut 0 bases from V and 0 bases from J, with 6 bases between.

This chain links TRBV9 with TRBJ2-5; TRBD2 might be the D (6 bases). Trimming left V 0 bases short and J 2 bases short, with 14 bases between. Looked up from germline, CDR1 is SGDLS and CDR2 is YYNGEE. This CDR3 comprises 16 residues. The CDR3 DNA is TGTGCCAGCAGCGTAGCGGGGGTGGGGCTTCAAGAGACCCAGTACTTC. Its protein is CASSVAGVGLQETQYF. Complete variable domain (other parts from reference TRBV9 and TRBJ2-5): DSGVTQTPKHLITATGQRVTLRCSPRSGDLSVYWYQQSLDQGLQFLIQYYNGEERAKGNILERFSAQQFPDLHSELNLSSLELGDSALYFCASSVAGVGLQETQYFGPGTRLLVL.

In nucleotides, the CDR3 is TGCGCCAGCAGCCGGGACAGGGGGCTGAGCGGCTACACCTTC. Translation: CASSRDRGLSGYTF. The rearrangement uses TRBV5-1 and TRBJ1-2; 12 nucleotides agree with TRBD1. The CDR3 consists of 14 residues. From germline, CDR1 is SGHRS and CDR2 YFSETQ. V shed 4 bases and J 8 bases; nucleotides not matched to a gene: 6.

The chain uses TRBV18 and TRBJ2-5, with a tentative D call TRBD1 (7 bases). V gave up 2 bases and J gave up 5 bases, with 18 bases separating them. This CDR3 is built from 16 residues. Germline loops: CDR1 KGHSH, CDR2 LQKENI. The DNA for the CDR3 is TGTGCCAGCTCACCAGTTGGCCAGGGGGGATTGGAGACCCAGTACTTC. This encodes CASSPVGQGGLETQYF. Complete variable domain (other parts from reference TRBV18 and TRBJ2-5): NAGVMQNPRHLVRRRGQEARLRCSPMKGHSHVYWYRQLPEEGLKFMVYLQKENIIDESGMPKERFSAEFPKEGPSILRIQQVVRGDSAAYFCASSPVGQGGLETQYFGPGTRLLVL.

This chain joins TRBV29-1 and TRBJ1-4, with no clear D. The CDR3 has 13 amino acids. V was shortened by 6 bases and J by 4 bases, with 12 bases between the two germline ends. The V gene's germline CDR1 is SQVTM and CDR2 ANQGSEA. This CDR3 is CSVRQALNEKLFF. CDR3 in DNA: TGCAGCGTACGACAAGCCCTTAATGAAAAACTGTTTTTT.

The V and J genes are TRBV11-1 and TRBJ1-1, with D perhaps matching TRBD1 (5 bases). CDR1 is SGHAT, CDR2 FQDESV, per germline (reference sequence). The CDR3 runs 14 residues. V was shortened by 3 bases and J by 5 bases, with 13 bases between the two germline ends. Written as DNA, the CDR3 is TGTGCCAGCAGCTTGATCGGCAGGGTGACTGAAGCTTTCTTT. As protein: CASSLIGRVTEAFF.

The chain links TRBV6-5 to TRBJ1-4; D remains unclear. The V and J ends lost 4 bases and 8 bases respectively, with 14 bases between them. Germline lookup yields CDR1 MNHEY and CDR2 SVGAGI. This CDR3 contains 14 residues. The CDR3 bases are TGTGCCAGCAGTTCCCGGGGAATTAAGGAAAAACTGTTTTTT. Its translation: CASSSRGIKEKLFF.

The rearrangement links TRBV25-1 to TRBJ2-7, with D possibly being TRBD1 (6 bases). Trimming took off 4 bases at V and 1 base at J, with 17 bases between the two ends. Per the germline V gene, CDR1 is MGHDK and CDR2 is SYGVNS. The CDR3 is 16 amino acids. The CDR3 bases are TGTGCCAGCAGTGGGGGACCGGGCAGGGGATCCTACGAGCAGTACTTC. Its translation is CASSGGPGRGSYEQYF.

The CDR3 here is CASSQGLDRENYGYTF. The CDR3 DNA follows: TGTGCCAGCAGCCAAGGCCTGGACAGGGAGAACTATGGCTACACCTTC. J is TRBJ1-2 and V is TRBV3-1 (or the pseudogene TRBV3-2), with TRBD1 matching 8 bases. The CDR3 contains 16 residues. The trim removed 1 base at V and 2 bases at J, leaving 6 bases unmatched. CDR1 is LGHDT, CDR2 YNNKEL, per germline (reference sequence).

CDR3 bases: TGTGCCAGCAGCCTCCTTGGGACTAGCGGCTACAATGAGCAGTTCTTC. Translated, it gives CASSLLGTSGYNEQFF. The chain joins TRBV7-2 to TRBJ2-1; 11 bases agree with TRBD2. CDR1 is SGHTA and CDR2 is FQGNSA in the germline V gene. This CDR3 spans 16 amino acids. J lost 3 bases, V lost 5 bases, and 6 bases had no gene match.

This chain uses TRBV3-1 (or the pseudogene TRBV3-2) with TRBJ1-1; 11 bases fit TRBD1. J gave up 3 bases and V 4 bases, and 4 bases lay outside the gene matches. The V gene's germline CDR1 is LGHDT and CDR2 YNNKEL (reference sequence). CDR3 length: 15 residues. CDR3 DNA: TGTGCCAGCAGCCCCCTGGGACAGGGGGACACTGAAGCTTTCTTT. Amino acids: CASSPLGQGDTEAFF.